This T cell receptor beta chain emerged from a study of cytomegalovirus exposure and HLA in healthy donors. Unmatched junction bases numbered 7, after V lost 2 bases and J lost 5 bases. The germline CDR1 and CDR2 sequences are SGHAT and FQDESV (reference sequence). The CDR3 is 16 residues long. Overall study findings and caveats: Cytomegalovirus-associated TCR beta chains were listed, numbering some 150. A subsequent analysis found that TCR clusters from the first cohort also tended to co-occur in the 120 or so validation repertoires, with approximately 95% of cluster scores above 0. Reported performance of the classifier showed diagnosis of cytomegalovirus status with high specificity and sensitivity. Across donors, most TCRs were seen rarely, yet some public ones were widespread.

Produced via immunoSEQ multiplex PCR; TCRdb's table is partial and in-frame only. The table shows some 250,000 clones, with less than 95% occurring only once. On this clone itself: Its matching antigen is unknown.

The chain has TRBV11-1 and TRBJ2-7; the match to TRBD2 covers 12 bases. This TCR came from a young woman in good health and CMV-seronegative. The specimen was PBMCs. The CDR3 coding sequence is TGTGCCAGCAGCTTAACCCTAGCGGGAGGGCCAAACGAGCAGTACTTC. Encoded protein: CASSLTLAGGPNEQYF. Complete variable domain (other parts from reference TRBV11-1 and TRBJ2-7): EAEVAQSPRYKITEKSQAVAFWCDPISGHATLYWYRQILGQGPELLVQFQDESVVDDSQLPKDRFSAERLKGVDSTLKIQPAELGDSAMYLCASSLTLAGGPNEQYFGPGTRLTVT.